The 32 T cell receptor beta chains below were found in one sample sequenced in a study of glioma-infiltrating T cells after dendritic cell vaccination. Sequencing used immunoSEQ multiplex PCR; TCRdb keeps in-frame clones, though not all of them. In the table there are tens of thousands of clones, roughly 89% of which are singletons. This sample comprised blood, obtained before dendritic cell vaccination. The receptors originated from a human donor with glioblastoma.

The genes are TRBV5-3 and TRBJ2-5; 16 positions agree with TRBD2. TRBV5-3 is an open reading frame, and its role is uncertain. V lost 4 bases, J lost 2 bases, and 8 bases stayed unmatched. This CDR3 is built from 18 residues. The CDR3 is CARSTPGLAGGPQETQYF. CDR3 in DNA: TGTGCCAGAAGCACTCCGGGACTAGCGGGAGGGCCTCAAGAGACCCAGTACTTC.

CDR3 nucleotide sequence: TGTGCCAGCAGCTATTACCGGGCCCCAGGGGGCAATCAGCCCCAGCATTTT. It specifies CASSYYRAPGGNQPQHF. The chain has TRBV7-9 and TRBJ1-5; TRBD1 is a possible D gene (6 bases). Germline-derived CDR1 and CDR2 are SEHNR and FQNEAQ (reference sequence). The CDR3 runs 17 residues. Between the trimmed V and J ends, which lost 4 bases and 2 bases, there was a span of 18 bases.

The chain carries TRBV11-2 and TRBJ2-7; D unresolved. The V gene lost 1 base and the J gene lost 1 base, with 11 bases spanning the gap. The CDR3 spans 15 residues. Per the germline V gene, CDR1 is SGHAT and CDR2 is FQNNGV. The CDR3 DNA sequence: TGTGCCAGCAGCTTAGTTGCGAGTTTATCCTACGAGCAGTACTTC. Translating it yields CASSLVASLSYEQYF.

The rearrangement uses TRBV5-4 and TRBJ2-7; 10 bases are shared with TRBD2. V lost 10 bases to trimming and J lost 2 bases; unmatched junction nucleotides: 6. The CDR3 is 13 amino acids. Germline-derived CDR1 and CDR2 are SGHNT and YYREEE (reference sequence). CDR3 region: CAAGTSDTYEQYF. The CDR3 nucleotides read TGTGCCGCCGGGACTAGCGACACCTACGAGCAGTACTTC.

This chain links TRBV19 with TRBJ2-1; 8 bases agree with TRBD2. This CDR3 is 15 amino acids long. Germline values: CDR1 LNHDA, CDR2 SQIVND (reference sequence). The junction had 7 bases not matched to a gene; V was cut back by 4 bases and J by 5 bases. CDR3: CASSTLTSVDNEQFF. The CDR3 coding sequence is TGTGCCAGTAGTACCCTGACTAGCGTAGACAATGAGCAGTTCTTC.

The chain's CDR3 is CASSFRTGTQGAQETQYF. CDR3 nucleotide sequence: TGCGCCAGCAGCTTCCGGACAGGGACACAGGGCGCCCAAGAGACCCAGTACTTC. J is TRBJ2-5 and V is TRBV5-1; 8 bases fit TRBD1. V trimming: 2 bases; J trimming: 1 base; junction bases outside the gene matches: 13. The germline V gene encodes CDR1 SGHRS and CDR2 YFSETQ. The CDR3 has 18 amino acids.

The chain joins TRBV30 to TRBJ2-3, with 14 bases fitting TRBD2. The CDR3 is made up of 17 amino acids. Germline V gene sequence: CDR1 GTSNPN, CDR2 SVGIG (reference sequence). V dropped 0 bases and J dropped 7; count of bases not matched to a gene: 9. CDR3 sequence reads: CAWSVRTSGRIGNTQYF. The CDR3 DNA follows: TGTGCCTGGAGTGTTCGGACTAGCGGGAGGATAGGTAATACGCAGTATTTT.

In DNA, the CDR3 is TGTGCCAGTAGTATCCAGGGTTACACAGATACGCAGTATTTT. Protein: CASSIQGYTDTQYF. The chain joins TRBV19 to TRBJ2-3, with a possible D match to TRBD1 (5 bases). Germline V lookup: CDR1 LNHDA, CDR2 SQIVND (reference sequence). The V gene lost 3 bases and the J gene lost 2 bases, with 9 bases spanning the gap. The CDR3 contains 14 residues.

V gene TRBV4-1 combines with J gene TRBJ2-1, with 7 bases aligning to TRBD2. Trimming cost V 4 bases and J 6 bases; bases outside gene matches: 18. The CDR3 consists of 18 residues. From germline, CDR1 is MGHRA and CDR2 YSYEKL. The CDR3 spells CASSRGLAAGYQGNEQFF. CDR3 nucleotide sequence: TGCGCCAGCAGCCGAGGGCTAGCGGCCGGGTACCAGGGCAATGAGCAGTTCTTC.

V usage is TRBV6-6 and J usage is TRBJ1-5; D is possibly TRBD1 (6 bases). V was pared by 4 bases and J by 6 bases, with 16 bases between. This CDR3 has 15 residues. CDR1 MNHNY and CDR2 SVGAGI come from the germline V gene (reference sequence). CDR3 in amino acids: CASSSGTPGGQPQHF. The CDR3 DNA reads as TGTGCCAGCAGTTCCGGGACACCGGGGGGTCAGCCCCAGCATTTT.

The table lists this clone with a few counts. This sequence joins TRBV9 and TRBJ2-3; 7 bases fit TRBD2. This CDR3 region has 14 residues. Germline V gene sequence: CDR1 SGDLS, CDR2 YYNGEE. V shed 6 bases and J 5 bases; nucleotides not matched to a gene: 9. CDR3 sequence (DNA): TGTGCCAGCAAAGCGGGACCTTCTGGAGATACGCAGTATTTT. Translated: CASKAGPSGDTQYF.

The rearrangement uses TRBV7-9 and TRBJ2-2; TRBD2 might be the D (6 bases). The CDR3 has 16 residues. Germline assignment: CDR1 SEHNR and CDR2 FQNEAQ (reference sequence). Trimming left V 1 base short and J 2 bases short, with 11 bases between. CDR3 coding DNA: TGTGCCAGCAGCTTAGGCGCGGGGCTTAACACCGGGGAGCTGTTTTTT. This encodes CASSLGAGLNTGELFF.

CDR3 coding DNA: TGTGCCAGCAGCTCGACGGACAGGGCTCCCTACGAGCAGTACTTC. Encoded protein: CASSSTDRAPYEQYF. This chain uses TRBV5-5 with TRBJ2-7; 8 bases fit TRBD1. V lost 3 bases and J lost 2; bases outside the gene matches: 7. CDR3 length equals 15 residues. In germline, CDR1 is SGHKS, CDR2 YYEKEE (reference sequence).

The J gene is TRBJ2-1, the V gene TRBV9; TRBD2 is a possible D gene (6 bases). The V and J ends lost 4 bases and 8 bases respectively, with 19 bases between them. This CDR3 has 15 amino acids. Germline V gives CDR1 SGDLS, CDR2 YYNGEE. The CDR3 nucleotides read TGTGCCAGCAGCAAGTCCCGGGACTGGATCCATGAGCAGTTCTTC. This encodes CASSKSRDWIHEQFF.

This chain uses TRBV30 with TRBJ2-7, with 14 bases fitting TRBD2. Per germline, CDR1 GTSNPN and CDR2 SVGIG (reference sequence). This CDR3 spans 15 amino acids. Trimming at V came to 1 base and at J to 5 bases, leaving 4 bases not matched to a gene. CDR3 DNA sequence: TGTGCCTGGAGTGCGACTAGCGGGAGGGGAGACGAGCAGTACTTC. Amino acid sequence: CAWSATSGRGDEQYF.

The chain couples TRBV30 to TRBJ1-2; D remains ambiguous. The germline V gene has CDR1 GTSNPN and CDR2 SVGIG (reference sequence). The CDR3 is made up of 12 amino acids. The V end lost 2 bases, the J end lost 1 base, and 5 bases lay between the germline ends. In nucleotides, the CDR3 is TGTGCCTGGAGTTTACTTAACTATGGCTACACCTTC. As protein: CAWSLLNYGYTF.

The rearrangement links TRBV6-5 to TRBJ2-7; perhaps TRBD2 as D (7 bases). V lost 2 bases to trimming and J lost 2 bases, with 16 bases between them. The CDR3 is 16 amino acids. Germline CDR1 MNHEY, CDR2 SVGAGI. The CDR3: CASSYGAAGATYEQYF. The CDR3, as DNA: TGTGCCAGCAGTTACGGGGCGGCGGGGGCAACCTACGAGCAGTACTTC.

CDR3 loop: CASSMGGRTTREQYF. The CDR3 coding sequence is TGCGCCAGCAGCATGGGCGGGAGGACGACTCGGGAGCAGTACTTC. J is TRBJ2-7 and V is TRBV5-1; TRBD2 agrees at 8 bases. V dropped 4 bases and J dropped 7; count of bases not matched to a gene: 13. The CDR3 length is 15 residues. Germline-derived CDR1 and CDR2 are SGHRS and YFSETQ.

The chain carries TRBV7-9 and TRBJ2-1; D is undetermined. This CDR3 contains 14 residues. Trimming stripped 4 bases from V and 2 bases from J, with 9 bases between. Germline V CDR1 and CDR2: SEHNR, FQNEAQ (reference sequence). Here the CDR3 DNA reads TGTGCCAGCAGCTCTCTAGAGGCCTACAATGAGCAGTTCTTC. Encoded protein: CASSSLEAYNEQFF. The entire variable domain, with the rest obtained from reference TRBV7-9 and TRBJ2-1, is as follows: DTGVSQNPRHKITKRGQNVTFRCDPISEHNRLYWYRQTLGQGPEFLTYFQNEAQLEKSRLLSDRFSAERPKGSFSTLEIQRTEQGDSAMYLCASSSLEAYNEQFFGPGTRLTVL.

The table lists this clone with a count of one. This chain uses TRBV29-1 with TRBJ1-1, with 7 bases lining up with TRBD1. V was pared by 7 bases and J by 3 bases, with 8 bases of the junction left unmatched. CDR1 and CDR2 (germline): SQVTM, ANQGSEA. The CDR3 is 13 residues long. The chain's CDR3 is CSAGQGGYTEAFF. Written as DNA, the CDR3 is TGCAGCGCCGGTCAAGGGGGCTACACTGAAGCTTTCTTT.

Concerning this clone: Other nucleotide sequences in the sample specify the same CDR3. This chain connects TRBV30 to TRBJ1-6; D possibly corresponds to TRBD1 (6 bases). Trimming stripped 4 bases from V and 5 bases from J, with 12 bases between. Germline assignment: CDR1 GTSNPN and CDR2 SVGIG (reference sequence). The CDR3 covers 14 residues. DNA for the CDR3: TGTGCCTGGACCCAGGGGTTCAATAATTCACCCCTCCACTTT. Protein product: CAWTQGFNNSPLHF.

The rearrangement links TRBV7-2 to TRBJ2-2; 13 nucleotides align to TRBD2. The V gene's germline CDR1 is SGHTA and CDR2 FQGNSA. The CDR3 spans 16 residues. V shed 5 bases, J shed 5 bases, and the junction held 5 bases outside the gene matches. DNA for the CDR3: TGTGCCAGCAGCAAAACTAGCGGGAGGGGTACCGGGGAGCTGTTTTTT. It translates to CASSKTSGRGTGELFF.

The genes are TRBV6-1 and TRBJ2-7; D is perhaps TRBD1 (5 bases). Germline CDR1 is MNHNS and CDR2 is SASEGT. Deletions cut 6 bases from V and 0 bases from J, with 9 bases between. The CDR3 is 13 amino acids. In nucleotides, the CDR3 is TGTGCCAGCAGAGCAGGGCTCTCCTACGAGCAGTACTTC. It specifies CASRAGLSYEQYF.

The rearrangement joins TRBV27 to TRBJ2-5, with 12 nucleotides matching TRBD2. Germline V lookup: CDR1 MNHEY, CDR2 SMNVEV (reference sequence). CDR3 length: 15 residues. After removal of 5 bases from V and 4 bases from J, the junction contained 5 bases not matched to a gene. The CDR3 region has the DNA TGTGCCAGCAGTAATAGACTAGCGGGAGTAGAGACCCAGTACTTC. Its protein product is CASSNRLAGVETQYF.

The rearrangement uses TRBV10-1 and TRBJ2-3; D gene ambiguous. Germline lookup yields CDR1 WNHNN and CDR2 SYGVQD (reference sequence). The CDR3 spans 13 residues. Between the trimmed V and J ends, which lost 5 bases and 6 bases, there was a span of 12 bases. CDR3 loop: CASSSGLVDTQYF. The CDR3 region has the DNA TGCGCCAGCAGTTCGGGTCTCGTGGATACGCAGTATTTT.

This chain joins TRBV30 and TRBJ1-1, with D perhaps TRBD1 (5 bases). This CDR3 has 16 residues. Trimming took 1 base from V and 1 from J, leaving 16 bases between them. CDR1 is GTSNPN and CDR2 is SVGIG in the germline V gene (reference sequence). The CDR3 is CAWSAGTLGGNTEAFF. The CDR3 nucleotides are TGTGCCTGGAGTGCTGGGACTCTCGGCGGGAACACTGAAGCTTTCTTT. The variable domain in full, completed from reference TRBV30 and TRBJ1-1, reads SQTIHQWPATLVQPVGSPLSLECTVEGTSNPNLYWYRQAAGRGLQLLFYSVGIGQISSEVPQNLSASRPQDRQFILSSKKLLLSDSGFYLCAWSAGTLGGNTEAFFGQGTRLTVV.

This sequence joins TRBV30 and TRBJ1-3; D unresolved. The germline V gene encodes CDR1 GTSNPN and CDR2 SVGIG (reference sequence). This CDR3 comprises 13 residues. V was clipped by 2 bases and J by 4 bases, with 9 bases between them. The CDR3: CAWSTAGGNTIYF. The DNA of the CDR3 is TGTGCCTGGAGTACGGCGGGCGGAAACACCATATATTTT. Using reference TRBV30 and TRBJ1-3 for the parts outside the CDR3, the full variable domain is SQTIHQWPATLVQPVGSPLSLECTVEGTSNPNLYWYRQAAGRGLQLLFYSVGIGQISSEVPQNLSASRPQDRQFILSSKKLLLSDSGFYLCAWSTAGGNTIYFGEGSWLTVV.

The gene calls are TRBV30 and TRBJ1-2; TRBD1 matches at 9 bases. V lost 3 bases to trimming and J lost 4 bases; unmatched junction nucleotides: 6. Germline V gene sequence: CDR1 GTSNPN, CDR2 SVGIG (reference sequence). This CDR3 is 14 amino acids long. The CDR3 region is CAWSVGQGGYGYTF. CDR3 coding DNA: TGTGCCTGGAGCGTGGGACAGGGCGGCTATGGCTACACCTTC.

J is TRBJ1-5 and V is TRBV10-3, with TRBD1 identical over 7 bases. V lost 7 bases, J lost 1 base, and 1 base stayed unmatched. The CDR3 sequence is 13 residues long. From germline, CDR1 is ENHRY and CDR2 SYGVKD. The CDR3 region is CAIKQGSNQPQHF. For the CDR3, the DNA is TGTGCCATCAAACAGGGGAGCAATCAGCCCCAGCATTTT.

The chain uses TRBV4-2 and TRBJ2-5, with TRBD2 matching over 8 bases. Germline CDR1 LGHNA, CDR2 YNFKEQ. With 4 bases clipped from V and 2 bases from J, the junction kept 6 bases outside the gene matches. The CDR3 has 15 amino acids. CDR3 amino acids: CASSLGTRQQETQYF. In DNA, the CDR3 is TGTGCCAGCAGCCTTGGGACTAGACAGCAAGAGACCCAGTACTTC.

This chain uses TRBV27 with TRBJ1-3, with D unclear. The CDR3 is 15 amino acids. Trimming cost V 5 bases and J 0 bases, with 11 bases left between them. Germline V gene data show CDR1 as MNHEY and CDR2 as SMNVEV (reference sequence). The CDR3 spells CASSPSVISGNTIYF. CDR3 sequence (DNA): TGTGCCAGCAGTCCATCAGTGATCTCTGGAAACACCATATATTTT.

The V gene is TRBV9, the J gene TRBJ1-2; 8 bases are shared with TRBD1. Looked up from germline, CDR1 is SGDLS and CDR2 is YYNGEE. With V trimmed by 0 bases and J by 8 bases, 15 bases remained unmatched. The CDR3 has 17 residues. The CDR3 region is CASSVGPDPGQERGYTF. The CDR3 DNA sequence: TGTGCCAGCAGCGTAGGCCCGGACCCGGGACAGGAGCGCGGCTACACCTTC.